What follows describes a single TCR beta chain. This receptor's antigen is unknown. The input lacks base qualities; no much larger clone sits a single base away. These data are taken from a study of T cell repertoires and Cas9 in healthy adults (dated by TCRdb to between 2017 and 2018). About the study as a whole: Within the CD4 and CD8 compartments, the researchers characterized SpCas9-reactive T cells in terms of multi-effector potency, cytotoxicity and lineage determination. The study examined preexisting T cell immunity against the Streptococcus pyogenes Cas9 nuclease (SpCas9) used in CRISPR gene editing.

Donors were healthy humans. Library preparation employed the immunoSEQ multiplex PCR assay. Held by TCRdb, this immuneACCESS table contains in-frame sequences only and omits some clones. Under half of the omission traces to an unresolved V gene where checked; the cause of the rest is unknown. This sample has some 14,000 clones in its table, and 89% of those were observed once. The ten largest clonotypes hold roughly 2% of the sample. CDR1 and CDR2 were assigned from the germline V gene as SGHTA and FQGNSA. Its CDR3 holds 16 amino acids, cysteine through phenylalanine. Only the CDR3 region is kept as DNA, spanning 48 bases read in frame from base 1. Unmatched junction bases come to 1, with V trimmed by 1 base and J by 3 bases. What the study reported, not specific to this receptor: In vitro, SpCas9-reactive regulatory T cells were reported to reduce the proliferation and function of SpCas9-reactive effector T cells.

This TCR was sampled from a human donor in good health. Sequencing input: Tregs (CD4+, CD25+, CD127-, CD137-, CD154-) from PBMCs; culture status not recorded. Recombination linked TRBV7-2 to TRBJ2-5, and 14 bases in between align with TRBD2. The CDR3 sequence is CASSLGLAGGKETQYF. The DNA reads as follows: TGTGCCAGCAGCTTAGGACTAGCGGGGGGGAAAGAGACCCAGTACTTC.